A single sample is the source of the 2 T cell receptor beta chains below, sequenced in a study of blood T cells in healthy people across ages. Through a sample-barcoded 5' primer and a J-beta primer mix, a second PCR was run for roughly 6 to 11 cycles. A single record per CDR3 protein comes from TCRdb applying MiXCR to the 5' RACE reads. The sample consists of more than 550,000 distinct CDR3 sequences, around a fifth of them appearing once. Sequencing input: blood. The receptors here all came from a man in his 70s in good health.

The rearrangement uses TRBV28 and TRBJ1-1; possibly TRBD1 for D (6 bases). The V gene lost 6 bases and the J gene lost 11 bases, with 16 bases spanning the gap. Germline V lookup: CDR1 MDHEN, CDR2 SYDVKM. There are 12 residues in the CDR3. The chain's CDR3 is CASSSRGRRAFF. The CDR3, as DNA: TGTGCCAGCAGCTCGCGGGGGCGCAGGGCTTTCTTT.

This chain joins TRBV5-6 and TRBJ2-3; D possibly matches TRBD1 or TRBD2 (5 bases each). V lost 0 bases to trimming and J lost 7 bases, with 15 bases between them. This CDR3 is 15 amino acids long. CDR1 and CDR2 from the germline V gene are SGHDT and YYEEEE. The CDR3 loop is CASSLGALGANTQYF. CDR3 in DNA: TGTGCCAGCAGCTTGGGGGCCCTCGGGGCGAATACGCAGTATTTT.